This T cell receptor (beta chain) was sequenced for a study of technical replicates of blood from several donors. Profiling relied on immunoSEQ multiplex PCR, and the TCRdb table lists in-frame clones only, not all of them. The sample has 100,000 or so clones; approximately 96% are singletons. Germline loops: CDR1 SGHDN, CDR2 FVKESK. CDR3 length: 14 residues. Trimming stripped 6 bases from V and 0 bases from J, with 10 bases between. The sequence derives from a human donor in good health. Sequencing was done on a sample of T cells isolated from PBMCs. This chain joins TRBV14 and TRBJ2-3; D is possibly TRBD2 (6 bases). CDR3 loop: CASSAGRSTDTQYF. The CDR3 nucleotides read TGTGCCAGCAGTGCGGGACGGAGCACAGATACGCAGTATTTT.